This T cell receptor beta chain was sequenced during a study of blood T cell repertoires in COVID-19. Whole-study context: Spain, Italy and the United States supplied samples that represented acute and convalescent COVID-19. In each case, the material was cDNA or gDNA derived from T cells, B-cell-depleted T cells, or PBMCs.

Sequenced by immunoSEQ multiplex PCR; TCRdb stores in-frame clones only, minus some. Of approximately 120,000 clones in the sample, around 88% were seen once. The TCR was taken from a human donor with acute or convalescent COVID-19. The donor label of this sample is uncertain. Input material: peripheral blood.

The DNA of the CDR3 is TGTGCCAGCAGACTACAGGGTGACTATGGCTACACCTTC. Translated, it gives CASRLQGDYGYTF. The genes are TRBV6-5 and TRBJ1-2; TRBD1 is a possible D gene (6 bases). This CDR3 is 13 amino acids long. Trimming removed 6 bases from V and 3 bases from J, with 11 bases in between. The V gene's germline CDR1 is MNHEY and CDR2 SVGAGI.